This TCR beta chain is drawn from a study of blood T cell repertoires in COVID-19. As for the study in general: Sources were T cells, B-cell-depleted T cells, or PBMCs; the material itself was cDNA or gDNA.

The participants were between about 18 and 95 years old and came from 24 US areas. The germline V gene encodes CDR1 ENHRY and CDR2 SYGVKD. The V gene end was trimmed by 9 bases and the J gene end by 6 bases; junction bases not matched to a gene: 3. This CDR3 is 12 amino acids long. Using immunoSEQ multiplex PCR, the repertoire was profiled, and TCRdb retains in-frame clones only, with some absent. The data contain about 210,000 clones, about 86% of them singletons. This clone came up a few times. The TCR was taken from a woman between 50 and 59 years old with acute COVID-19. The rearrangement links TRBV10-3 to TRBJ2-1; 9 bases map to TRBD2. Sequenced material: PBMCs or T cells enriched from blood (not recorded which). The CDR3 sequence is CAISGGSNEQFF. The CDR3 DNA sequence: TGTGCCATTAGCGGGGGATCCAATGAGCAGTTCTTC.